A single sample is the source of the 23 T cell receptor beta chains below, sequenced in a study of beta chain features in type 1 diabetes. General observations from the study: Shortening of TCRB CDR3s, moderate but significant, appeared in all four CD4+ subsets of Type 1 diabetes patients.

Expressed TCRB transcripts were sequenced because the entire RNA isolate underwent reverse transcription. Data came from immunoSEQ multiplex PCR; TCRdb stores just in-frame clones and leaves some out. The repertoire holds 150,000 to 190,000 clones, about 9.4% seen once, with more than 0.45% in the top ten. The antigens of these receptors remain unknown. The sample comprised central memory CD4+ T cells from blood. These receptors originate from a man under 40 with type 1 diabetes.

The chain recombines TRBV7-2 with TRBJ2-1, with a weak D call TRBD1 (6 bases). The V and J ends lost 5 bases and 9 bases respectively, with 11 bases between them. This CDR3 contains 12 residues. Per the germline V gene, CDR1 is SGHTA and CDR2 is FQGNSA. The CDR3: CASSPTGFEQFF. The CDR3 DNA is TGTGCCAGCAGCCCTACAGGGTTTGAGCAGTTCTTC.

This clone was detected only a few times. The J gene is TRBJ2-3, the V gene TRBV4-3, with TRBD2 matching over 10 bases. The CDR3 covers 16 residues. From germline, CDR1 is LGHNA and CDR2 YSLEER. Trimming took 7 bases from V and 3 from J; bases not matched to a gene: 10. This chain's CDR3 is CASTPTSGSNTDTQYF. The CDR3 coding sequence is TGCGCCAGCACACCGACTAGCGGGTCGAATACAGATACGCAGTATTTT.

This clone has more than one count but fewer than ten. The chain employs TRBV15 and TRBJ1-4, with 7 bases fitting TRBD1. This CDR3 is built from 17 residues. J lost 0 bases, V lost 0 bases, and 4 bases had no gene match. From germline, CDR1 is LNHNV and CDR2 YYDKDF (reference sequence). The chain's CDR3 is CATSRDLGTATNEKLFF. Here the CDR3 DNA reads TGTGCCACCAGCAGAGATCTGGGGACAGCAACTAATGAAAAACTGTTTTTT.

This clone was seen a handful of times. CDR3 DNA sequence: TGTGCCAGCAGCTCGGACAGGTTATACGAGCAGTACTTC. Protein sequence: CASSSDRLYEQYF. The chain links TRBV11-2 to TRBJ2-7; the match to TRBD1 covers 7 bases. There are 13 residues in the CDR3. CDR1 and CDR2 from the germline V gene are SGHAT and FQNNGV. V was clipped by 4 bases and J by 4 bases; unmatched bases: 4.

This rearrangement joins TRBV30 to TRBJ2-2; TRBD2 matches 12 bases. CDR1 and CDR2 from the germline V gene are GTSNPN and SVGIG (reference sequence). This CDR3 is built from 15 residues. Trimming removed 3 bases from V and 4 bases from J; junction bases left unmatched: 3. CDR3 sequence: CAWRSLAGGTGELFF. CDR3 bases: TGTGCCTGGAGATCACTAGCGGGAGGCACCGGGGAGCTGTTTTTT.

The CDR3, as DNA: TGTGCCAGCAGTGAACTCCGGGCGGGAGGAGCGACAGATACGCAGTATTTT. Translation: CASSELRAGGATDTQYF. The chain combines TRBV2 with TRBJ2-3; 8 bases map to TRBD2. V trimming: 2 bases; J trimming: 3 bases; junction bases outside the gene matches: 10. Looked up from germline, CDR1 is SNHLY and CDR2 is FYNNEI. The CDR3 extends over 17 amino acids.

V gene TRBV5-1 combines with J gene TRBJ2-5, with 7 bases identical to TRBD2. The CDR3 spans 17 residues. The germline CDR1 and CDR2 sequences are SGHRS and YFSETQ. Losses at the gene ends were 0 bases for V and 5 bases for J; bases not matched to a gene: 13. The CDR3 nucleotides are TGCGCCAGCAGCTTGGCCCCCCCTCGCGGGAGTGGGGAGACCCAGTACTTC. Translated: CASSLAPPRGSGETQYF.

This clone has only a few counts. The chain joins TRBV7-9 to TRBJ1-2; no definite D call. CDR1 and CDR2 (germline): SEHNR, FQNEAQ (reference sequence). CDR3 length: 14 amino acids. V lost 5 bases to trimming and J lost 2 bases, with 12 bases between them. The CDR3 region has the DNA TGTGCCAGCAGCCAGTGGGAGTCAAACTATGGCTACACCTTC. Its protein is CASSQWESNYGYTF.

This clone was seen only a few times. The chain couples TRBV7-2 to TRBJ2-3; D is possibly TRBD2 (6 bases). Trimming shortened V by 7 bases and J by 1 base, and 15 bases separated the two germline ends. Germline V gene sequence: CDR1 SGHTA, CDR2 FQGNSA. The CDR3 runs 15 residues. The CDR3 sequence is CASKVSRDRTDTQYF. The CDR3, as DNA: TGTGCCAGCAAAGTCTCGCGGGACCGCACAGATACGCAGTATTTT. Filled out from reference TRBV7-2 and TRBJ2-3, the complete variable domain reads GAGVSQSPSNKVTEKGKDVELRCDPISGHTALYWYRQSLGQGLEFLIYFQGNSAPDKSGLPSDRFSAERTGGSVSTLTIQRTQQEDSAVYLCASKVSRDRTDTQYFGPGTRLTVL.

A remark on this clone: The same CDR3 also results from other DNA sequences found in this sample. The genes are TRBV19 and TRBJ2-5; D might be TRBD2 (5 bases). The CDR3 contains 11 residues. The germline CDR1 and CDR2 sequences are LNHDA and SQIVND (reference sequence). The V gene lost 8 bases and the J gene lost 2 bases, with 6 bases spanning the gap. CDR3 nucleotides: TGTGCCAGTCGAGGGCAAGAGACCCAGTACTTC. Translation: CASRGQETQYF.

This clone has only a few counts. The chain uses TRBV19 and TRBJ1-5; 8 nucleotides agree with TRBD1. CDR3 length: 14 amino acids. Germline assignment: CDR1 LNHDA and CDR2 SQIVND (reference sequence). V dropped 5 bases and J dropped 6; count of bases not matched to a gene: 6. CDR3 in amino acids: CASSQDRGGQPQHF. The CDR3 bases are TGTGCCAGTAGTCAAGACAGGGGCGGTCAGCCCCAGCATTTT. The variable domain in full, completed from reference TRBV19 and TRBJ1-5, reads DGGITQSPKYLFRKEGQNVTLSCEQNLNHDAMYWYRQDPGQGLRLIYYSQIVNDFQKGDIAEGYSVSREKKESFPLTVTSAQKNPTAFYLCASSQDRGGQPQHFGDGTRLSIL.

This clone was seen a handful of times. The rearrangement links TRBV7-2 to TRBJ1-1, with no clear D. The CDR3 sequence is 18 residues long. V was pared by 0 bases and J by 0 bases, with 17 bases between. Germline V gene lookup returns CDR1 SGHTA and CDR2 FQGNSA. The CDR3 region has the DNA TGTGCCAGCAGCTTAGCTCTTCAGTCCAATTCCATGAACACTGAAGCTTTCTTT. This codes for CASSLALQSNSMNTEAFF.

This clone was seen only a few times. This CDR3 is CASSFRQGTEAFF. CDR3 DNA sequence: TGTGCCAGCAGCTTTCGACAGGGCACTGAAGCTTTCTTT. V usage is TRBV7-3 and J usage is TRBJ1-1; 7 bases agree with TRBD1. The ends lost 3 bases at V and 4 bases at J; junction bases unmatched: 2. The CDR3 extends over 13 amino acids. CDR1 is SGHTA, CDR2 FQGTGA, per germline.

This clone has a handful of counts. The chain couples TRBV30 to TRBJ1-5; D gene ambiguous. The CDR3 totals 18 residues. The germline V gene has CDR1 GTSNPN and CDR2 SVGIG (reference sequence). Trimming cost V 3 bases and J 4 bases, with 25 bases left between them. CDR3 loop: CAWRALRGREEENQPQHF. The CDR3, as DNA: TGTGCCTGGAGAGCGCTCCGTGGGAGGGAGGAAGAAAATCAGCCCCAGCATTTT.

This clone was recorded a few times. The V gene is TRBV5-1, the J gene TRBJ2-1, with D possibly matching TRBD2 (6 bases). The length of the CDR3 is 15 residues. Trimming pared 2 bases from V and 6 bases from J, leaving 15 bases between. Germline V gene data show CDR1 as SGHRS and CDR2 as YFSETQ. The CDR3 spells CASSFTSFLGNEQFF. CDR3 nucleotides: TGCGCCAGCAGCTTTACTAGCTTTCTGGGCAATGAGCAGTTCTTC.

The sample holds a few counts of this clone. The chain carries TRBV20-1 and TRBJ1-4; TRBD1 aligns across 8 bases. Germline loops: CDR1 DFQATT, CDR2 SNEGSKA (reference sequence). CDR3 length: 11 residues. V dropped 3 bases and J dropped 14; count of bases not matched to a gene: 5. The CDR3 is CSASFRDRLFF. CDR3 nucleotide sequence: TGCAGTGCTAGTTTTCGGGACAGGCTGTTTTTT.

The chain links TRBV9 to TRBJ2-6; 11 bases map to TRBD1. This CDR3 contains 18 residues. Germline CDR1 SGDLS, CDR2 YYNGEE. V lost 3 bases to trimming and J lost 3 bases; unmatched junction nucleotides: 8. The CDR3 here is CASSGRDRGRYGANVLTF. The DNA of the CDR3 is TGTGCCAGCAGCGGCCGGGACAGGGGGAGATATGGGGCCAACGTCCTGACTTTC.

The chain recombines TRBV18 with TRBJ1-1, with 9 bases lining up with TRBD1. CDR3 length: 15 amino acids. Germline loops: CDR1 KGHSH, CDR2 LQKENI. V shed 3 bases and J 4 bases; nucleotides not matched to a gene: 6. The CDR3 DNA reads TGTGCCAGCTCACCGGGACAGGGCGGCAGCACTGAAGCTTTCTTT. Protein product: CASSPGQGGSTEAFF.

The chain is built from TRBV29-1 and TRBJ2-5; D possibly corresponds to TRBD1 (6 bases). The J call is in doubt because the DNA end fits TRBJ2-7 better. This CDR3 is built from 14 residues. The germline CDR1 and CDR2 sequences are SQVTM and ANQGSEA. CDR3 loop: CSVGRTESSYEQYF. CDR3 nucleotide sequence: TGCAGCGTTGGAAGGACAGAGAGCTCCTACGAGCAGTACTTC.

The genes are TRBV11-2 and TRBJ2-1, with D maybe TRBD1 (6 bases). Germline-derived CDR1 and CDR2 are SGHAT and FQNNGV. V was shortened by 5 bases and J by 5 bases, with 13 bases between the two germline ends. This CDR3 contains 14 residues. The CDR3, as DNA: TGTGCCAGCAGCGCACAGGGCGGAAACAATGAGCAGTTCTTC. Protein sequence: CASSAQGGNNEQFF.

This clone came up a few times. CDR3 protein: CATSRDTGTGANYGYTF. CDR3 in DNA: TGTGCCACCAGCAGAGATACCGGGACAGGGGCTAACTATGGCTACACCTTC. The chain is built from TRBV15 and TRBJ1-2; 10 bases are shared with TRBD1. J gave up 0 bases and V 0 bases, and 4 bases lay outside the gene matches. CDR3 length: 17 residues. Germline V gene data show CDR1 as LNHNV and CDR2 as YYDKDF (reference sequence). The complete variable domain, with remaining parts taken from reference TRBV15 and TRBJ1-2, reads DAMVIQNPRYQVTQFGKPVTLSCSQTLNHNVMYWYQQKSSQAPKLLFHYYDKDFNNEADTPDNFQSRRPNTSFCFLDIRSPGLGDTAMYLCATSRDTGTGANYGYTFGSGTRLTVV.

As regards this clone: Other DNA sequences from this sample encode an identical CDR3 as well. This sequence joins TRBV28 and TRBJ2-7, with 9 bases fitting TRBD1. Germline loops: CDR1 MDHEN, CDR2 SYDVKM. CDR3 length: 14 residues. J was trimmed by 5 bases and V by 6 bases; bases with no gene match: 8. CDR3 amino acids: CASSLRDRVHEQYF. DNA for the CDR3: TGTGCCAGCAGCCTCCGGGACAGGGTTCACGAGCAGTACTTC.

This CDR3 is CASSQGTPDEQFF. The DNA of the CDR3 is TGTGCCAGCAGCCAAGGGACTCCGGATGAGCAGTTCTTC. J is TRBJ2-1 and V is TRBV4-2, with a possible D match to TRBD2 (5 bases). CDR3 length: 13 amino acids. Germline-derived CDR1 and CDR2 are LGHNA and YNFKEQ. Trimming removed 1 base at V and 8 bases at J, with 9 bases between.